This is a list of T cell receptor beta chains from one sample in a study of cytomegalovirus exposure and HLA in healthy donors. Produced via immunoSEQ multiplex PCR; TCRdb's table is partial and in-frame only. The sample holds 150,000 or so clones, around 80% seen once. The sequenced sample consisted of PBMCs. These receptors all come from a female donor in good health and CMV-seronegative. Both conserved end residues are part of each CDR3. A D gene is named only where the DNA matches it firmly. Some rows have no size entry. The others give once, few or many, or a class for an expanded clone.

cdr3_length d_call j_call clone_size v_call cdr3_aa cdr3_nt
14 - TRBJ1-2 once TRBV7-9 CASSLEQVNYGYTF TGTGCCAGCAGCTTAGAACAGGTTAACTATGGCTACACCTTC
13 - TRBJ1-2 - TRBV19 CASTRRSKDGYTF TGTGCCAGTACCCGGAGGTCCAAGGATGGCTACACCTTC
14 - TRBJ2-5 - TRBV7-2 CASSSLGGRETQYF TGTGCCAGCAGCTCCCTCGGGGGTCGGGAGACCCAGTACTTC
12 - TRBJ2-1 - TRBV7-9 CASRGAGNEQFF TGTGCCAGCCGTGGCGCGGGGAATGAGCAGTTCTTC
13 - TRBJ2-1 - TRBV6-5 CASEDTLDNEQFF TGTGCCAGCGAGGACACACTGGACAATGAGCAGTTCTTC
17 TRBD1 TRBJ2-6 once TRBV5-4 CASSLAQGAVGANVLTF TGTGCCAGCAGCTTGGCACAGGGGGCGGTAGGGGCCAACGTCCTGACTTTC
19 TRBD2 TRBJ2-5 - TRBV4-1 CASSQGLAGGPTDLKTQYF TGCGCCAGCAGCCAGGGACTAGCGGGAGGGCCTACGGACTTAAAGACCCAGTACTTC
14 - TRBJ1-2 - TRBV28 CASSFEQNNYGYTF TGTGCCAGCAGTTTTGAACAGAATAACTATGGCTACACCTTC
14 - TRBJ2-2 - TRBV5-4 CASSFGQNTGELFF TGTGCCAGCAGCTTCGGACAGAACACCGGGGAGCTGTTTTTT
15 - TRBJ1-1 few TRBV4-2 CASSQDGQFLTEAFF TGTGCCAGCAGCCAAGATGGGCAGTTCTTGACTGAAGCTTTCTTT
14 - TRBJ1-3 - TRBV5-1 CASSLASIGNTIYF TGCGCCAGCAGCTTGGCCAGTATTGGAAACACCATATATTTT
13 - TRBJ2-7 few TRBV6-5 CASSFGNTYEQYF TGTGCCAGCAGTTTCGGTAATACCTACGAGCAGTACTTC
19 TRBD2 TRBJ2-7 - TRBV28 CASSSVGSGRSRGTYEQYF TGTGCCAGCAGTTCAGTGGGTAGCGGGAGGTCCCGCGGCACCTACGAGCAGTACTTC